This is a list of T cell receptor beta chains from one sample in a study of CD8 T cells in Susac syndrome. TCRdb passed the immunoSEQ multiplex PCR reads through MiXCR, listing each CDR3 protein once. The table includes 95,000 to 150,000 distinct CDR3 sequences, around 94% detected once. The sequenced sample was CD4+ T cells from PBMCs. These TCRs come from a human donor in good health. Each CDR3 is given without its conserved first and last residue. Size is stated for part of the rows, as once, few or many counts, or as a class when the clone is expanded.

clone_size v_call cdr3_aa
. TRBV27 ASSRAGQGARYGYT
. TRBV6-5 ASTSIGYEQY
. TRBV20-1 SARANTEAF
. TRBV20-1 SARGFRSQDEQY
once TRBV18 ASSLRILTSGSSYNEQF
. TRBV18 ASSAETGSNQPQH
. TRBV6-1 ASSASGKAVGELF
. TRBV29-1 SVATLSTEAF
. TRBV30 AWSKLAVAGELF
. TRBV10-3 AISDERGNTEAF
. TRBV2 ASSEMGGRSSYEQY
. TRBV7-2 ASSLSSGHEQF
. TRBV7-2 ASSSPGNTIY
. TRBV4-2 ASRPTGGLMNTEAF
. TRBV5-4 ASSLGGYGYT
. TRBV29-1 SGGQGNEQF
few TRBV4-1 ASSQEETVSTGELF
. TRBV5-4 ASSLESGGRVGYT
. TRBV3-1 ASHSTSGVSTDTQY
. TRBV12-3/TRBV12-4 ASSTLGDRNRVAQY
. TRBV6-6 ASSYPRGSEDEQF
. TRBV19 ASSIGGYSNQPQH
. TRBV11-2 ASSAATSRTGELF
. TRBV29-1 SVEEQGYATNEKLF
. TRBV4-2 ASSQELQGGSYEQY
. TRBV29-1 SVLEVLSRVNEQF
. TRBV30 AWNGAKAEAF
. TRBV4-3 ASSQDDATRGNEQF
. TRBV5-1 ASRVTGSGPDEQF
once TRBV10-3 AISEDRGYTGELF
. TRBV7-2 ASSLDPRTEAF
. TRBV29-1 SVEVRLNTEAF
. TRBV30 AWSVRGADTQY
. TRBV4-3 ASSQAPPDGAGYT
. TRBV10-3 AIRPQGTNYGYT
once TRBV7-9 ASSRTSVYNEQF
. TRBV5-6 ASSLRQNTGELF
. TRBV19 ASSITGASGIRDVAKNIQY
. TRBV5-4 AASQGDRIRTDTQY
. TRBV20-1 SARAQGNMAGELF
. TRBV20-1 SASGRRTYEQY
. TRBV28 ALEGANTGELF
. TRBV20-1 SAPKTSGRALALGTGELF
. TRBV5-6 ASSFTGDTTAF
. TRBV9 ASSVGTSGTEAF
. TRBV4-2 ASSQGGRSYGYT
. TRBV6-2/TRBV6-3 ASSYRPRKETQY
. TRBV12-3/TRBV12-4 ASLRQGENIQY
. TRBV20-1 SAQDRVLPNQPQH
. TRBV28 ASSSPSVREQY